This TCR beta chain was identified in a study of T cell repertoires in ileal Crohn's disease (dated by TCRdb to 2018 to 2020). Concerning the study at large: The median duration of disease was roughly eight years, and at the time of surgery about a third of patients were active smokers. Surgery was performed for a complication in all patients, with stricturing disease in roughly 61% and penetrating disease in roughly 40%. About half of the patients received postoperative therapy: some 12 received thiopurines and approximately 19 received anti-TNF agents. M0 samples consisted of biopsies taken from the inflamed part of the ileum in the surgical resection specimen. For commercial TCRB immunosequencing, about 500 nanograms of biopsy DNA were submitted for each sample. TCR repertoire analysis was done in a few dozen Crohn's disease patients from a prospective multicentre cohort. The study was conducted in parallel with a multicentre cohort that was designed to identify predictors of early endoscopic recurrence following ileocolonic resection. A Rutgeerts score above i0 was used to define endoscopic postoperative recurrence. A total of roughly 170 mucosal samples from some 60 patients were sequenced, with samples obtained at several locations on the surgical specimen and at postoperative endoscopy. General study outcomes and caveats: Patients who were active smokers at surgery had a significantly higher proportion of clonal expansions than non-smokers (around 25% vs 18%, p=0.02). More high-frequency clones were carried by sorted CD8 T cells than by CD4 T cells, suggesting that mucosal expansions were mainly CD8. Mucosal CD4 and CD8 T cells were sorted and sequenced only in a subgroup of patients, the size of which was not stated. Higher percentages of high-frequency clones at the time of surgery were linked to endoscopic recurrence, and every patient with clonality above 26.8% (18/57) had recurrence.

As concerns this clone: No antigen is known for it. Base qualities are not provided; no much larger clone lies one nucleotide away.

This specimen's time point label, interpreted: inflamed ileum from the surgical specimen. Adults with ileal or ileocolonic Crohn's disease for whom ileocolonic resection was indicated were considered eligible. Whole ileal mucosal biopsies were stored frozen at -80°C before DNA extraction. Genomic DNA was isolated from frozen whole biopsies using a TRizol-based method, and the DNA was quantified with a NanoDrop 2000 spectrophotometer. The library was made by the immunoSEQ multiplex PCR assay. CDR3 regions were amplified from genomic DNA by Adaptive Biotechnology using a two-step, amplification bias-controlled multiplex PCR. Primers for every V and J gene segment were used in the first PCR, and barcodes and Illumina adapters were added in the second PCR. CDR3 libraries were sequenced using an Illumina instrument. The paper's data handling went like this. Analysis combined the vendor-provided pipelines with custom analysis of raw data in R/Bioconductor under R version 3.3.0. Clonality, ranging from 0 to 1, was calculated as the inverse of the normalised Shannon entropy of all productive clones. High-frequency clones were defined as the share of the repertoire occupied by the top 100 clones, with only clones passing a 95% confidence test being retained. Overlap between samples was measured with the Morisita-Horn index, while repertoire diversity was measured with the Simpson index. TCRdb holds this immuneACCESS table with in-frame rearrangements only. Some clones are missing; in checked studies, unresolved V genes explain under half, and the rest has no known cause. D and trimming were read from the DNA, whereas the V and J calls and clone size are those reported in that table. In all, the sample holds around 9,800 clones, and around nine tenths of those were seen once. The ten biggest clones cover 9.5% of the sample.

Clipping removes 0 bases from V and 6 bases from J, with 6 as the unmatched junction base count. CDR1 SGHRS and CDR2 YFSETQ were looked up in the germline V gene. Including the terminal cysteine and phenylalanine, the CDR3 comprises 15 residues. The entry retains the CDR3 DNA only, 45 bases that are in frame from base 1. Sequencing input: ileal tissue. The receptor comes from an adult with Crohn's disease. The chain was built from TRBV5-1 and TRBJ1-2; 9 bases in between match TRBD1. The CDR3 protein sequence reads: CASSLVGQGLHGYTF. DNA sequence: TGCGCCAGCAGCTTGGTGGGACAGGGACTTCATGGCTACACCTTC.